This TCR beta chain was captured in a study of control samples from healthy donors and cancer patients (TCRdb year 2020). The CDR3 runs 13 amino acids, cysteine and phenylalanine included. The sequence is cut down to CDR3 DNA, 39 bases in frame from base 1. The germline V gene yields SGHRS for CDR1 and YFSETQ for CDR2. A remark on this clone: Its cognate antigen has yet to be identified. An end of the junction does not agree with germline; a read error may underlie this.

The library was prepared using the immunoSEQ multiplex PCR assay. The clones in this table, taken by TCRdb from immuneACCESS, are in-frame only. Not every clone is retained; where verified, under half of the shortfall comes from an unresolved V gene, and the cause of the rest is unknown. The sample yields 150,000 or so clones; 70% to 90% were counted once. The top ten constitute roughly 1.7% of the sample. The sequencing sample was made of blood. The rearranged chain carries TRBV5-1 and TRBJ1-3, and perhaps TRBD1 as D gene, on 5 matching bases. This TCR was sampled from a man aged 18 to 30 in good health. Here the CDR3 is given as CASSRGTGSTIYF. The DNA sequence is given as TGCGCCAGCAGCCGAGGTACAGGAAGCACCATATATTTT. With the portions outside the CDR3 filled from the reference TRBV5-1 and TRBJ1-3 genes, the complete variable region becomes KAGVTQTPRYLIKTRGQQVTLSCSPISGHRSVSWYQQTPGQGLQFLFEYFSETQRNKGNFPGRFSGRQFSNSRSEMNVSTLELGDSALYLCASSRGTGSTIYFGEGSWLTVV.